A selection of T cell receptor beta chains follows, all from one sample in a study of shared clonotypes between healthy human individuals. The assay was immunoSEQ multiplex PCR, and TCRdb's table has in-frame clones only and misses some. The sample shows some 1,600,000 clones, 95% to 99% of them seen only once. The specimen sequenced was naive CD4+ T cells sorted from blood. The receptor source for this set is a young man in good health. The CDR3 runs from the conserved cysteine through the conserved F or W. The D gene is left open where the match is weak. Clone size is stated in some rows and not others, as once, few, many or a class when expanded.

d_gene: NA
j_gene: TRBJ2-2
abundance: NA
v_gene: TRBV7-7
CDR3aa: CASSSNQGSGELFF
CDR3nt: TGTGCCAGCAGCTCAAACCAGGGTTCCGGGGAGCTGTTTTTT

d_gene: NA
j_gene: TRBJ2-5
abundance: NA
v_gene: TRBV4-1
CDR3aa: CASSRLLRETQYF
CDR3nt: TGCGCCAGCAGCCGACTATTACGAGAGACCCAGTACTTC

d_gene: NA
j_gene: TRBJ2-7
abundance: NA
v_gene: TRBV28
CDR3aa: CASSFRAGEQYF
CDR3nt: TGTGCCAGCAGTTTTAGGGCCGGCGAGCAGTACTTC

d_gene: TRBD1
j_gene: TRBJ2-7
abundance: NA
v_gene: TRBV18
CDR3aa: CASSPTGVTVGSYEQYF
CDR3nt: TGTGCCAGCTCACCAACAGGGGTAACAGTCGGCTCCTACGAGCAGTACTTC

d_gene: TRBD1
j_gene: TRBJ2-3
abundance: NA
v_gene: TRBV29-1
CDR3aa: CSVDGGTGDTDTQYF
CDR3nt: TGCAGCGTTGATGGAGGGACAGGGGACACAGATACGCAGTATTTT

d_gene: NA
j_gene: TRBJ1-2
abundance: NA
v_gene: TRBV11-2
CDR3aa: CASSPTWLSGYTF
CDR3nt: TGTGCCAGCAGCCCTACCTGGCTATCTGGCTACACCTTC

d_gene: NA
j_gene: TRBJ2-5
abundance: NA
v_gene: TRBV7-8
CDR3aa: CASSLGQASKNQETQYF
CDR3nt: TGTGCCAGCAGCTTAGGACAGGCCTCCAAGAACCAAGAGACCCAGTACTTC

d_gene: NA
j_gene: TRBJ2-1
abundance: NA
v_gene: TRBV18
CDR3aa: CASSMAGANEQFF
CDR3nt: TGTGCCAGCTCTATGGCGGGGGCTAATGAGCAGTTCTTC

d_gene: TRBD2
j_gene: TRBJ2-3
abundance: NA
v_gene: TRBV11-2
CDR3aa: CASSFYPSSSGSVTDTQYF
CDR3nt: TGTGCCAGCAGCTTTTACCCGTCATCCAGCGGGAGTGTAACAGATACGCAGTATTTT

d_gene: NA
j_gene: TRBJ2-1
abundance: NA
v_gene: TRBV11-2
CDR3aa: CASSRVGTGYNEQFF
CDR3nt: TGTGCCAGCAGCAGGGTAGGAACAGGGTACAATGAGCAGTTCTTC

d_gene: NA
j_gene: TRBJ2-1
abundance: NA
v_gene: TRBV11-2
CDR3aa: CASSLDSYNEQFF
CDR3nt: TGTGCCAGCAGCTTAGACAGCTACAATGAGCAGTTCTTC

d_gene: NA
j_gene: TRBJ1-5
abundance: NA
v_gene: TRBV7-9
CDR3aa: CASSSYVGQYQPQHF
CDR3nt: TGTGCCAGCAGCTCATACGTGGGGCAGTATCAGCCCCAGCATTTT

d_gene: TRBD1
j_gene: TRBJ2-2
abundance: NA
v_gene: TRBV5-1
CDR3aa: CASSLARGPTTGMNTGELFF
CDR3nt: TGCGCCAGCAGCTTGGCAAGAGGGCCCACGACAGGGATGAACACCGGGGAGCTGTTTTTT

d_gene: NA
j_gene: TRBJ1-5
abundance: NA
v_gene: TRBV19
CDR3aa: CASKPGIPEGSNQPQHF
CDR3nt: TGTGCCAGTAAACCCGGGATACCGGAGGGTAGCAATCAGCCCCAGCATTTT

d_gene: NA
j_gene: TRBJ1-4
abundance: once
v_gene: TRBV9
CDR3aa: CASSVGRDPNEKLFF
CDR3nt: TGTGCCAGCAGCGTAGGTAGGGATCCTAATGAAAAACTGTTTTTT

d_gene: NA
j_gene: TRBJ1-1
abundance: NA
v_gene: TRBV19
CDR3aa: CASRGTNTEAFF
CDR3nt: TGTGCCAGTAGAGGCACGAACACTGAAGCTTTCTTT

d_gene: TRBD1
j_gene: TRBJ2-3
abundance: NA
v_gene: TRBV7-9
CDR3aa: CASSLDGTGGADTQYF
CDR3nt: TGTGCCAGCAGCTTAGATGGGACAGGGGGGGCAGATACGCAGTATTTT

d_gene: TRBD1
j_gene: TRBJ1-1
abundance: NA
v_gene: TRBV7-9
CDR3aa: CASSTGTVPSAEAFF
CDR3nt: TGTGCCAGCAGCACCGGGACAGTACCCTCCGCTGAAGCTTTCTTT

d_gene: NA
j_gene: TRBJ1-4
abundance: once
v_gene: TRBV28
CDR3aa: CASSLWRGPTNEKLFF
CDR3nt: TGTGCCAGCAGTTTATGGCGTGGACCAACTAATGAAAAACTGTTTTTT

d_gene: TRBD1
j_gene: TRBJ1-1
abundance: NA
v_gene: TRBV2
CDR3aa: CASSEARTGRNTEAFF
CDR3nt: TGTGCCAGCAGTGAAGCTAGGACAGGTCGGAACACTGAAGCTTTCTTT

d_gene: NA
j_gene: TRBJ2-7
abundance: NA
v_gene: TRBV7-9
CDR3aa: CASSLGTYEQYF
CDR3nt: TGTGCCAGCAGCTTAGGAACCTACGAGCAGTACTTC

d_gene: NA
j_gene: TRBJ1-2
abundance: NA
v_gene: TRBV14
CDR3aa: CASSQQLRTLVFF
CDR3nt: TGTGCCAGCAGCCAACAACTCCGGACACTCGTCTTCTTC

d_gene: TRBD2
j_gene: TRBJ2-5
abundance: NA
v_gene: TRBV6-6
CDR3aa: CASSGEGQLETQYF
CDR3nt: TGTGCCAGCAGTGGGGAGGGGCAACTCGAGACCCAGTACTTC

d_gene: NA
j_gene: TRBJ2-7
abundance: NA
v_gene: TRBV30
CDR3aa: CAWQGQSYEQYF
CDR3nt: TGTGCCTGGCAGGGTCAGTCCTACGAGCAGTACTTC

d_gene: NA
j_gene: TRBJ1-5
abundance: NA
v_gene: TRBV4-1
CDR3aa: CASSQDHGRNQPQHF
CDR3nt: TGCGCCAGCAGCCAAGATCATGGGAGAAATCAGCCCCAGCATTTT

d_gene: NA
j_gene: TRBJ2-2
abundance: once
v_gene: TRBV29-1
CDR3aa: CSVGRTNTGELFF
CDR3nt: TGCAGCGTTGGAAGAACGAACACCGGGGAGCTGTTTTTT

d_gene: TRBD2
j_gene: TRBJ2-7
abundance: NA
v_gene: TRBV27
CDR3aa: CASRNGRAGYEQYF
CDR3nt: TGTGCCAGTCGAAACGGGAGGGCCGGGTACGAGCAGTACTTC

d_gene: TRBD1
j_gene: TRBJ1-1
abundance: few
v_gene: TRBV6-6
CDR3aa: CASSTGVQEAFF
CDR3nt: TGTGCCAGCAGTACAGGGGTCCAAGAAGCTTTCTTT

d_gene: NA
j_gene: TRBJ2-5
abundance: once
v_gene: TRBV11-3
CDR3aa: CASSDLGQETQYF
CDR3nt: TGTGCCAGCAGCGATCTGGGCCAAGAGACCCAGTACTTC

d_gene: TRBD2
j_gene: TRBJ2-7
abundance: NA
v_gene: TRBV11-3
CDR3aa: CASSFGLDYEQYF
CDR3nt: TGTGCCAGCAGCTTTGGACTAGATTACGAGCAGTACTTC

d_gene: TRBD2
j_gene: TRBJ2-3
abundance: NA
v_gene: TRBV11-2
CDR3aa: CASSPSGRSDTQYF
CDR3nt: TGTGCCAGCAGCCCTAGCGGGAGATCAGATACGCAGTATTTT

d_gene: TRBD1
j_gene: TRBJ1-1
abundance: NA
v_gene: TRBV19
CDR3aa: CASSTGQAYTEAFF
CDR3nt: TGTGCCAGTAGTACGGGACAGGCGTACACTGAAGCTTTCTTT

d_gene: TRBD1
j_gene: TRBJ1-2
abundance: once
v_gene: TRBV29-1
CDR3aa: CSVRTGTDLPLTF
CDR3nt: TGCAGCGTTCGCACCGGGACAGACCTCCCTCTGACCTTC

d_gene: NA
j_gene: TRBJ2-3
abundance: NA
v_gene: TRBV5-1
CDR3aa: CASSLFGTDTQYF
CDR3nt: TGCGCCAGCAGCTTGTTCGGCACAGATACGCAGTATTTT

d_gene: NA
j_gene: TRBJ1-5
abundance: NA
v_gene: TRBV5-5
CDR3aa: CASSLGGLYRTQPQHF
CDR3nt: TGTGCCAGCAGCTTGGGGGGCTTATATCGAACTCAGCCCCAGCATTTT

d_gene: TRBD1
j_gene: TRBJ1-1
abundance: NA
v_gene: TRBV29-1
CDR3aa: CSARQGRVGPEAFF
CDR3nt: TGCAGCGCCCGACAGGGGAGGGTTGGCCCTGAAGCTTTCTTT

d_gene: NA
j_gene: TRBJ2-7
abundance: NA
v_gene: TRBV10-3
CDR3aa: CAISEGDGQYYEQYF
CDR3nt: TGTGCCATCAGTGAAGGAGACGGCCAGTACTACGAGCAGTACTTC

d_gene: NA
j_gene: TRBJ2-4
abundance: NA
v_gene: TRBV7-3
CDR3aa: CASSTLKGNIQYF
CDR3nt: TGTGCCAGCAGCACCCTGAAGGGGAACATTCAGTACTTC

d_gene: NA
j_gene: TRBJ1-2
abundance: NA
v_gene: TRBV5-6
CDR3aa: CASSFGSGTQLHYGYTF
CDR3nt: TGTGCCAGCAGCTTTGGTAGCGGGACGCAGCTCCACTATGGCTACACCTTC

d_gene: TRBD2
j_gene: TRBJ2-7
abundance: NA
v_gene: TRBV28
CDR3aa: CASSFPLAGSSYEQYF
CDR3nt: TGTGCCAGCAGTTTCCCCCTAGCGGGTAGCTCCTACGAGCAGTACTTC

d_gene: TRBD1
j_gene: TRBJ2-7
abundance: NA
v_gene: TRBV9
CDR3aa: CASSPRQGAWYEQYF
CDR3nt: TGTGCCAGCAGCCCACGACAGGGGGCGTGGTACGAGCAGTACTTC

d_gene: NA
j_gene: TRBJ2-3
abundance: NA
v_gene: TRBV28
CDR3aa: CASSSARGTQYF
CDR3nt: TGTGCCAGCAGTTCTGCTCGGGGTACGCAGTATTTT

d_gene: TRBD2
j_gene: TRBJ2-7
abundance: NA
v_gene: TRBV5-4
CDR3aa: CASSLPGLPQHEQYF
CDR3nt: TGTGCCAGCAGCTTGCCGGGACTACCTCAGCACGAGCAGTACTTC

d_gene: TRBD1
j_gene: TRBJ2-5
abundance: NA
v_gene: TRBV18
CDR3aa: CASSPPSRTGQYF
CDR3nt: TGTGCCAGCTCACCACCTTCGAGGACAGGGCAGTACTTC

d_gene: TRBD1
j_gene: TRBJ2-7
abundance: NA
v_gene: TRBV9
CDR3aa: CASSAGGRSSYEQYF
CDR3nt: TGTGCCAGCAGCGCAGGGGGACGGAGCTCCTACGAGCAGTACTTC

d_gene: NA
j_gene: TRBJ2-7
abundance: NA
v_gene: TRBV30
CDR3aa: CAWRDFSYEQYF
CDR3nt: TGTGCCTGGCGGGACTTCTCCTACGAGCAGTACTTC

d_gene: NA
j_gene: TRBJ1-2
abundance: NA
v_gene: TRBV28
CDR3aa: CASLSAWIGGYTF
CDR3nt: TGTGCCAGCCTTAGTGCATGGATAGGAGGCTACACCTTC

d_gene: NA
j_gene: TRBJ1-1
abundance: NA
v_gene: TRBV18
CDR3aa: CASSPLSTPVGGTEAFF
CDR3nt: TGTGCCAGCTCACCACTTTCTACCCCCGTCGGGGGCACTGAAGCTTTCTTT

d_gene: NA
j_gene: TRBJ1-5
abundance: once
v_gene: TRBV7-2
CDR3aa: CASSFPGYGNQPQHF
CDR3nt: TGTGCCAGCAGCTTCCCGGGTTATGGCAATCAGCCCCAGCATTTT

d_gene: NA
j_gene: TRBJ2-1
abundance: NA
v_gene: TRBV7-8
CDR3aa: CASSLAGGGPIF
CDR3nt: TGTGCCAGCAGCTTAGCTGGTGGGGGCCCAATCTTC

d_gene: NA
j_gene: TRBJ1-1
abundance: NA
v_gene: TRBV13
CDR3aa: CASSPLRQWGAEAFF
CDR3nt: TGTGCCAGCAGCCCCTTGAGACAGTGGGGCGCTGAAGCTTTCTTT

d_gene: NA
j_gene: TRBJ2-7
abundance: NA
v_gene: TRBV9
CDR3aa: CASSSGLGPYEQYF
CDR3nt: TGTGCCAGCAGCTCCGGATTGGGACCCTACGAGCAGTACTTC

d_gene: NA
j_gene: TRBJ2-5
abundance: NA
v_gene: TRBV6-1
CDR3aa: CASAPGGNQETQYF
CDR3nt: TGTGCCAGCGCCCCCGGCGGGAACCAAGAGACCCAGTACTTC